This T cell receptor beta chain came from a study of blood T cell repertoires in COVID-19. The wider study: Material from acute and convalescent COVID-19 was sourced from the United States, Italy and Spain. PBMCs, B-cell-depleted T cells, or T cells provided the cDNA or gDNA that made up the material.

Between the trimmed V and J ends, which lost 3 bases and 4 bases, there was a span of 13 bases. The CDR3 has 15 residues. Germline assignment: CDR1 SGHNT and CDR2 YYREEE (reference sequence). Authors' processing steps: Amplification from reference gene primers served as the basis for estimated nucleated cell counts. The assay was immunoSEQ multiplex PCR, and TCRdb's table has in-frame clones only and misses some. V, J and clone size derive from that table, while D and trimming were established from the DNA sequence. Of some 150,000 clones listed, 87% are singletons. The origin of this receptor is a woman in her 50s with acute or convalescent COVID-19. The chain combines TRBV5-4 with TRBJ2-2; tentatively, D is TRBD1 (6 bases). Sequenced sample: peripheral blood. DNA for the CDR3: TGTGCCAGCAGCTCCTCAGGGGAGAGCACCGGGGAGCTGTTTTTT. Its protein is CASSSSGESTGELFF.